One and the same sample provided the 9 T cell receptor beta chains below, sequenced in a study of cytomegalovirus exposure and HLA in healthy donors. The PCR contained 60 Vbeta and 13 Jbeta primers. Profiling relied on immunoSEQ multiplex PCR, and the TCRdb table lists in-frame clones only, not all of them. In the table there are roughly 140,000 clones, 65% to 80% of which are singletons. Sequenced: PBMCs. All receptors derive from a woman under 40 in good health and CMV-seronegative.

The gene calls are TRBV6-1 and TRBJ1-2, with D possibly matching TRBD1 (6 bases). This CDR3 spans 15 amino acids. The V end lost 4 bases, the J end lost 3 bases, and 15 bases lay between the germline ends. Germline-derived CDR1 and CDR2 are MNHNS and SASEGT. The CDR3 bases are TGTGCCAGCAGTGGTAGGACAGTTAATTACTATGGCTACACCTTC. Encoded protein: CASSGRTVNYYGYTF.

The V and J genes are TRBV28 and TRBJ2-6; TRBD1 matches 10 bases. The junction had 10 bases not matched to a gene; V was cut back by 7 bases and J by 4 bases. CDR3 size: 17 residues. The germline V gene encodes CDR1 MDHEN and CDR2 SYDVKM. CDR3 sequence: CASTPMGQGKGANVLTF. The DNA for the CDR3 is TGTGCCAGCACCCCAATGGGACAGGGGAAAGGGGCCAACGTCCTGACTTTC.

The table lists this clone with a count of one. This chain uses TRBV19 with TRBJ1-5, with D possibly TRBD1 on 5 matching bases. V lost 3 bases and J lost 5, with 11 bases in between. The CDR3 runs 14 residues. Looked up from germline, CDR1 is LNHDA and CDR2 is SQIVND (reference sequence). In DNA form, the CDR3 reads TGTGCCAGTAGTATGCAGGGTGGTTATCAGCCCCAGCATTTT. As protein: CASSMQGGYQPQHF. Supplemented by reference TRBV19 and TRBJ1-5, the full variable domain reads DGGITQSPKYLFRKEGQNVTLSCEQNLNHDAMYWYRQDPGQGLRLIYYSQIVNDFQKGDIAEGYSVSREKKESFPLTVTSAQKNPTAFYLCASSMQGGYQPQHFGDGTRLSIL.

The chain has TRBV5-4 and TRBJ2-5; D might be TRBD2 (5 bases). The germline CDR1 and CDR2 sequences are SGHNT and YYREEE (reference sequence). V dropped 0 bases and J dropped 5 bases, with 14 bases sitting between them. The CDR3 sequence is 15 residues long. The CDR3 sequence: CASSLVGSRGETQYF. Here the CDR3 DNA reads TGTGCCAGCAGCTTGGTGGGCTCTCGCGGGGAGACCCAGTACTTC.

V gene TRBV5-1 combines with J gene TRBJ2-2; 9 nucleotides agree with TRBD1. The V segment lost 5 bases and the J segment 5 bases; nucleotides outside the gene matches: 7. This CDR3 contains 15 residues. CDR1 and CDR2 (germline): SGHRS, YFSETQ. The chain's CDR3 is CASRAGQGLTGELFF. The CDR3 nucleotides are TGCGCCAGCAGAGCGGGACAGGGTCTAACCGGGGAGCTGTTTTTT.

This clone was seen a handful of times. The rearrangement links TRBV6-1 to TRBJ1-3; D remains ambiguous. The V gene's germline CDR1 is MNHNS and CDR2 SASEGT. Trimming pared 1 base from V and 6 bases from J, leaving 7 bases between. This CDR3 is 13 amino acids long. The DNA for the CDR3 is TGTGCCAGCAGTGAAGTCGTAGAAAACACCATATATTTT. It codes for CASSEVVENTIYF.

The chain carries TRBV9 and TRBJ2-2; D is possibly TRBD2 (7 bases). The germline V gene has CDR1 SGDLS and CDR2 YYNGEE. CDR3 length equals 16 residues. The V end lost 0 bases, the J end lost 1 base, and 10 bases lay between the germline ends. As DNA, the CDR3 is TGTGCCAGCAGCGTAGGGGGGGGGCTGAACACCGGGGAGCTGTTTTTT. This codes for CASSVGGGLNTGELFF.

The chain combines TRBV6-5 with TRBJ2-3, with 11 bases fitting TRBD2. There are 15 residues in the CDR3. Losses at the gene ends were 6 bases for V and 4 bases for J; bases not matched to a gene: 6. Looked up from germline, CDR1 is MNHEY and CDR2 is SVGAGI. In nucleotides, the CDR3 is TGTGCCAGCAGCTTCACTAGCGGGGGTTCAGATACGCAGTATTTT. Its translation: CASSFTSGGSDTQYF.

This clone was observed a few times. The chain recombines TRBV5-5 with TRBJ2-7; maybe TRBD2 (7 bases). The CDR3 length is 14 residues. The germline gives CDR1 SGHKS, CDR2 YYEKEE (reference sequence). V gave up 0 bases and J gave up 6 bases, with 13 bases separating them. CDR3 in DNA: TGTGCCAGCAGCTTGGAAGGCGGGGGCCTCGAGCAGTACGTC. Translation: CASSLEGGGLEQYV.